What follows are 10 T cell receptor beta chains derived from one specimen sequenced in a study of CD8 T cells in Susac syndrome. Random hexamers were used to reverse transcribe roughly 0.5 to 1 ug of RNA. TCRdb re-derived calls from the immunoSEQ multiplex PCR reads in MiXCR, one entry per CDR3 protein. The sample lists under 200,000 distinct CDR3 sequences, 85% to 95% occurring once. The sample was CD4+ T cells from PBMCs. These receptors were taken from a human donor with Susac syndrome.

CDR3 protein: CASSLGTGKNNSPLHF. DNA of the CDR3: TGTGCCAGCAGCCTTGGGACAGGCAAAAATAATTCACCCCTCCACTTT. The V call is TRBV7-9, the J call TRBJ1-6; the match to TRBD1 covers 8 bases. The germline V gene encodes CDR1 SEHNR and CDR2 FQNEAQ (reference sequence). This CDR3 region has 16 residues. V was clipped by 5 bases and J by 5 bases; unmatched bases: 8.

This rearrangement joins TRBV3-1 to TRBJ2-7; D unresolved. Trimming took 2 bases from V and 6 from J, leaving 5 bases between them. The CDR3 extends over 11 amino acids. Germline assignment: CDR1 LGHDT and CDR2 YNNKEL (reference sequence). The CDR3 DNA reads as TGTGCCAGCAGCCAAAAGGTCGAGCAGTACTTC. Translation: CASSQKVEQYF.

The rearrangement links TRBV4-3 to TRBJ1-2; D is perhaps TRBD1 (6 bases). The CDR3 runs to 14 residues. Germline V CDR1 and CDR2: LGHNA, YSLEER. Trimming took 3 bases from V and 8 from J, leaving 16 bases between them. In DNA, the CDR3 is TGCGCCAGCAGCCAGGCCGGGGGGGCGCGGGGCTACACCTTC. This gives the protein CASSQAGGARGYTF.

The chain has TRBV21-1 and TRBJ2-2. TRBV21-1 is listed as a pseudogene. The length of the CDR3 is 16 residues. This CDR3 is CASSKVLTNNTGELFF. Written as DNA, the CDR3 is TGTGCCAGCAGCAAAGTCCTGACAAACAACACCGGGGAGCTGTTTTTT.

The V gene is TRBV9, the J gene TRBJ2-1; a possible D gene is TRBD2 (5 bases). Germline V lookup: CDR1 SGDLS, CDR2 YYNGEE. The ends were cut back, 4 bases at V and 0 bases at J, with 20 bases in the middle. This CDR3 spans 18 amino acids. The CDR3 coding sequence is TGTGCCAGCAGCTCCCGATTTGTGAGCGGAGGCTCCTACAATGAGCAGTTCTTC. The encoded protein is CASSSRFVSGGSYNEQFF.

The CDR3 loop reads CSARWSPTDTQYF. CDR3 coding DNA: TGCAGCGCGCGGTGGAGCCCCACAGATACGCAGTATTTT. The V gene is TRBV29-1, the J gene TRBJ2-3; D is undetermined. CDR1 is SQVTM and CDR2 is ANQGSEA in the germline V gene. The V gene lost 7 bases and the J gene lost 2 bases, with 13 bases spanning the gap. This CDR3 is built from 13 residues.

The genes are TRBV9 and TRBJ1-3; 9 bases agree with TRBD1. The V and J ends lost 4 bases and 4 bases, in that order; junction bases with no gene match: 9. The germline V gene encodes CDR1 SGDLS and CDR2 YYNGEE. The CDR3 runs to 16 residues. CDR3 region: CASSFRDRASGNTIYF. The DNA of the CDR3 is TGTGCCAGCAGCTTCCGGGACAGGGCCTCCGGAAACACCATATATTTT.

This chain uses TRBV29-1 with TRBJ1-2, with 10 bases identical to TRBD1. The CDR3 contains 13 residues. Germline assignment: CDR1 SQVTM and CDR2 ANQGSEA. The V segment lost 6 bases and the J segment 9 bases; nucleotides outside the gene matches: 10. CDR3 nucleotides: TGCAGCGTGGCCTCGGACAGGGGGTTTCGCTACACCTTC. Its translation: CSVASDRGFRYTF. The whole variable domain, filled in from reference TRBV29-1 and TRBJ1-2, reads SAVISQKPSRDICQRGTSLTIQCQVDSQVTMMFWYRQQPGQSLTLIATANQGSEATYESGFVIDKFPISRPNLTFSTLTVSNMSPEDSSIYLCSVASDRGFRYTFGSGTRLTVV.

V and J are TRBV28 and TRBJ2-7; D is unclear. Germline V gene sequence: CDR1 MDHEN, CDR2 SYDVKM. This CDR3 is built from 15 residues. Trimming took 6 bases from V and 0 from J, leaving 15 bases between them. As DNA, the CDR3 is TGTGCCAGCAGCTCACCGGGCAGTAGCTCCTACGAGCAGTACTTC. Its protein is CASSSPGSSSYEQYF.

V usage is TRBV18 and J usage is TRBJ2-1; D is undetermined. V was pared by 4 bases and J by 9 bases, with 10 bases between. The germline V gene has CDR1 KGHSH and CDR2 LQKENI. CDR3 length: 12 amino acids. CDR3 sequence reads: CASSQEPGEQFF. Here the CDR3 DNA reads TGTGCCAGCTCACAAGAACCAGGTGAGCAGTTCTTC.